This T cell receptor (beta chain) was captured in a study of shared clonotypes between healthy human individuals. This clone was seen only a few times. Its antigen is not identified. Original processing methods: Junction-only sequences without quality scores came from ImmunoSEQ, so filtering differed. Repertoires were generated with immunoSEQ multiplex PCR, while TCRdb's copy carries only in-frame clones and drops some. V, J and clone size are those of that table, while D and trimming were read from the DNA. The data contain over 950,000 clones, 70% to 85% of them singletons. Study-level points and caveats: Specimens sampled were limited to blood, with tissue repertoires likely differing. Compared with memory subsets, naive subsets generally had larger estimated richness. Clonotype sharing among donors was thought likely to change with sequencing depth.

This CDR3 comprises 18 residues. With 0 bases removed from V and 4 bases from J, the gap between germline ends came to 21 bases. Germline V CDR1 and CDR2: SGDLS, YYNGEE. The rearrangement uses TRBV9 and TRBJ2-3; tentatively, D is TRBD2 (6 bases). The TCR was taken from a man aged 18 to 29 in good health. Some clones in this sample may be carry-over from other donors' samples. Sequencing used memory CD4+ T cells from PBMCs. Subset: CD45RA-negative fraction. The CDR3 protein is CASSVGREASFWSDTQYF. CDR3 in DNA: TGTGCCAGCAGCGTAGGAAGGGAGGCTAGCTTTTGGTCAGATACGCAGTATTTT.